A single sample gave rise to the 9 T cell receptor beta chains below, sequenced in a study of response to subunit inactivated influenza vaccine. TCRdb recomputed calls from the RT-PCR reads with MiXCR, one row per CDR3 protein. This table has 550,000 to 650,000 distinct CDR3 sequences, about an eighth appearing once. This specimen consisted of PBMCs from blood, obtained on the day of vaccination. The receptors were sampled from a man aged 45-60 years who received an inactivated influenza vaccine.

This chain uses TRBV5-1 with TRBJ2-5, with D possibly being TRBD2 (6 bases). CDR1 is SGHRS and CDR2 is YFSETQ in the germline V gene. This CDR3 region has 14 residues. V was clipped by 0 bases and J by 5 bases, with 11 bases between them. The CDR3 region has the DNA TGCGCCAGCAGCTTGGGTAACGCGGGGGAGACCCAGTACTTC. Protein sequence: CASSLGNAGETQYF.

This clonotype was seen only a few times. The chain employs TRBV28 and TRBJ2-7; D not certain. V was shortened by 5 bases and J by 0 bases, with 14 bases between the two germline ends. CDR1 MDHEN and CDR2 SYDVKM come from the germline V gene. This CDR3 contains 15 residues. The CDR3 coding sequence is TGTGCCAGCAGTCCCCCGGCAGGCTTCTCCTACGAGCAGTACTTC. It encodes CASSPPAGFSYEQYF. The variable domain in full, with the rest retrieved from reference TRBV28 and TRBJ2-7, is DVKVTQSSRYLVKRTGEKVFLECVQDMDHENMFWYRQDPGLGLRLIYFSYDVKMKEKGDIPEGYSVSREKKERFSLILESASTNQTSMYLCASSPPAGFSYEQYFGPGTRLTVT.

The chain recombines TRBV29-1 with TRBJ2-7; maybe TRBD1 (6 bases). The ends were cut back, 6 bases at V and 1 base at J, with 13 bases in the middle. The length of the CDR3 is 13 residues. Germline V lookup: CDR1 SQVTM, CDR2 ANQGSEA. This CDR3 reads CSVTRGGSYEQYF. For the CDR3, the DNA is TGCAGCGTAACCAGGGGTGGGTCCTACGAGCAGTACTTC.

This clonotype has a handful of counts. The rearrangement joins TRBV28 to TRBJ2-5; D unclear. Germline assignment: CDR1 MDHEN and CDR2 SYDVKM. CDR3 length equals 14 residues. V lost 2 bases, J lost 4 bases, and 11 bases lay in between. CDR3 coding DNA: TGTGCCAGCAGTTTAGTTTCGAGAGTAGAGACCCAGTACTTC. Its protein is CASSLVSRVETQYF. Full variable domain (missing parts from reference TRBV28 and TRBJ2-5): DVKVTQSSRYLVKRTGEKVFLECVQDMDHENMFWYRQDPGLGLRLIYFSYDVKMKEKGDIPEGYSVSREKKERFSLILESASTNQTSMYLCASSLVSRVETQYFGPGTRLLVL.

The rearrangement links TRBV5-1 to TRBJ2-1, with 7 bases fitting TRBD1. The CDR3 runs 15 residues. V gave up 1 base and J gave up 8 bases; unmatched junction bases: 9. The germline CDR1 and CDR2 sequences are SGHRS and YFSETQ. The CDR3 DNA reads as TGCGCCAGCAGCTTGATGATCGAGGGGGCGGATGAGCAGTTCTTC. The encoded protein is CASSLMIEGADEQFF.

This clonotype has only one observation. The junction does not match germline at one end; this may be a read error. V is TRBV20-1 and J is TRBJ2-1; weak D call: TRBD2 (6 bases). CDR1 and CDR2 (germline): DFQATT, SNEGSKA (reference sequence). CDR3 size: 17 residues. The chain's CDR3 is CCARDRPTIADYNEQFF. CDR3 sequence (DNA): TGCTGTGCTAGAGATCGGCCTACAATAGCGGACTACAATGAGCAGTTCTTC.

As for this clonotype: The junction differs from germline at one of its ends, possibly a read error. This sequence joins TRBV12-5 and TRBJ2-3, with 9 bases fitting TRBD1. CDR1 is LGHNT, CDR2 FRNRAP, per germline. The CDR3 contains 15 residues. In DNA, the CDR3 is TGTGCTAGTGGTTTGGAGACAGGGGGAGCCGGTACGCAGTTTTTT. Protein sequence: CASGLETGGAGTQFF.

The J gene is TRBJ1-2, the V gene TRBV4-3, with D perhaps matching TRBD1 (6 bases). The CDR3 covers 18 residues. The germline CDR1 and CDR2 sequences are LGHNA and YSLEER. Trimming stripped 3 bases from V and 7 bases from J, with 27 bases between. As DNA, the CDR3 is TGCGCCAGCAGCCATGCAAGACCCTGGGACAACCCGCGAGGTGGCTACACCTTC. Its translation is CASSHARPWDNPRGGYTF.

The CDR3 here is CSAITGTDTQYF. The CDR3 nucleotides read TGCAGTGCTATAACAGGGACAGATACGCAGTATTTT. This sequence joins TRBV20-1 and TRBJ2-3, with D possibly matching TRBD1 (6 bases). Trimming took 4 bases from V and 3 from J, leaving 8 bases between them. The germline V gene encodes CDR1 DFQATT and CDR2 SNEGSKA (reference sequence). This CDR3 has 12 residues.